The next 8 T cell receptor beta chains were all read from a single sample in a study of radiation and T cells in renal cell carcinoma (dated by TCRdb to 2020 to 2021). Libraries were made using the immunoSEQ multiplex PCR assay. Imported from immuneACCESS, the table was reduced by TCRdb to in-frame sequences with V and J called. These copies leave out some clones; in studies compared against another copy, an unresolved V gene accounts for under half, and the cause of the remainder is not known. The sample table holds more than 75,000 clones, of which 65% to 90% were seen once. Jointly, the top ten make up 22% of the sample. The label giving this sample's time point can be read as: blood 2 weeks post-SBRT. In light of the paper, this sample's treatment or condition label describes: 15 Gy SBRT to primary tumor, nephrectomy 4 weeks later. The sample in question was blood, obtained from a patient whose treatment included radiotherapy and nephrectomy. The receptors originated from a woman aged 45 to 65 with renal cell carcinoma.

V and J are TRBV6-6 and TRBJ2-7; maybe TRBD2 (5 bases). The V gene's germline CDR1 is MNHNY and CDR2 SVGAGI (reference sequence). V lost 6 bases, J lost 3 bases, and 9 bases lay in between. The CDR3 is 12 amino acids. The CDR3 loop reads CASRDRDYEQYF. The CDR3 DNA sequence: TGTGCCAGCAGGGATCGGGACTACGAGCAGTACTTC.

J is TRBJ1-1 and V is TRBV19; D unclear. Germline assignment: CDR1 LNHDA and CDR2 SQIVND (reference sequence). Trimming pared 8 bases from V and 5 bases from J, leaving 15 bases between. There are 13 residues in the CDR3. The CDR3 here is CASDKRGGTEAFF. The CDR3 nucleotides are TGTGCCAGTGATAAACGGGGAGGGACTGAAGCTTTCTTT.

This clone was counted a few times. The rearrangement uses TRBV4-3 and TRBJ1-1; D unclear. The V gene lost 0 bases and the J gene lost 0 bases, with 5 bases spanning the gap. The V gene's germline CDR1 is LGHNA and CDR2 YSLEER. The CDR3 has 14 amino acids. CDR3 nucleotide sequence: TGCGCCAGCAGCCAAGATGCCCTGAACACTGAAGCTTTCTTT. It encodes CASSQDALNTEAFF.

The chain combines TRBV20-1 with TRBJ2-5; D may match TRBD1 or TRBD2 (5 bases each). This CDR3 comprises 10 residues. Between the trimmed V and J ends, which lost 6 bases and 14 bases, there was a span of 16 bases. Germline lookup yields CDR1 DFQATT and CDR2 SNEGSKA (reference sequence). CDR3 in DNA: TGCAGTGCAACAGAGGGGACCACATACTTC. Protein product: CSATEGTTYF.

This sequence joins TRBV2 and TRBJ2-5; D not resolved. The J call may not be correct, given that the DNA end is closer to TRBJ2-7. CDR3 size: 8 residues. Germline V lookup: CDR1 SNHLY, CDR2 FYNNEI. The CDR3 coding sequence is TGTGCCAGCAACGAGCAGTACTTC. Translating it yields CASNEQYF.

The CDR3 loop reads CASSASSGTGSSPLHF. CDR3 nucleotides: TGTGCCAGCAGTGCCTCGTCGGGGACAGGGAGTTCACCCCTCCACTTT. The chain is built from TRBV2 and TRBJ1-6, with 9 bases aligning to TRBD1. The V gene's germline CDR1 is SNHLY and CDR2 FYNNEI. The CDR3 is 16 amino acids. Trimming removed 4 bases from V and 9 bases from J; junction bases left unmatched: 10.

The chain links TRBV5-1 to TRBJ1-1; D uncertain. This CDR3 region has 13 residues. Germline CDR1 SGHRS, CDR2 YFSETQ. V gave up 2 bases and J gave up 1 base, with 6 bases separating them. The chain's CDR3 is CASSFMANTEAFF. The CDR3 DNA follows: TGCGCCAGCAGCTTCATGGCGAACACTGAAGCTTTCTTT.

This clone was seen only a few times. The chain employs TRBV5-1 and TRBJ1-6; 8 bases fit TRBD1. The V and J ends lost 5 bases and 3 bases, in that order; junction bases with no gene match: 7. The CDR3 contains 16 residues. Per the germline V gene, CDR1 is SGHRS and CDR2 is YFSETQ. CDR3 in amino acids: CASRPAGGIYNSPLHF. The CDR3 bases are TGCGCCAGCAGGCCCGCAGGGGGCATCTATAATTCACCCCTCCACTTT. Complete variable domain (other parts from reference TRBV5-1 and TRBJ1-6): KAGVTQTPRYLIKTRGQQVTLSCSPISGHRSVSWYQQTPGQGLQFLFEYFSETQRNKGNFPGRFSGRQFSNSRSEMNVSTLELGDSALYLCASRPAGGIYNSPLHFGNGTRLTVT.